A selection of T cell receptor beta chains follows, all from one sample in a study of T cell changes during pregnancy in multiple sclerosis. Only in-frame clones appear in the TCRdb table, and some are missing; sequencing was by immunoSEQ multiplex PCR. The sample lists tens of thousands of clones; roughly nine tenths were seen once. The material sequenced was CD4+ T cells from peripheral blood mononuclear cells, taken after pregnancy. The receptors originated from a female donor with multiple sclerosis, enrolled in a pregnancy study. Both conserved end residues are part of each CDR3. The order of the fields is V gene, J gene, CDR3 protein.

v_call: TRBV5-1
j_call: TRBJ2-1
cdr3_aa: CASSLEQLKYNEQFF

v_call: TRBV4-1
j_call: TRBJ2-1
cdr3_aa: CASSQPTGTSIFNEQFF

v_call: TRBV15
j_call: TRBJ2-5
cdr3_aa: CATSRGGTAQETQYF

v_call: TRBV10-3
j_call: TRBJ2-6
cdr3_aa: CATGQGAVGANVLTF

v_call: TRBV28
j_call: TRBJ2-3
cdr3_aa: CASSPYRPLAGGSTDTQYF

v_call: TRBV5-1
j_call: TRBJ1-5
cdr3_aa: CASRNGTGTGTGQPQHF

v_call: TRBV18
j_call: TRBJ2-1
cdr3_aa: CASSPPGPGNNEQFF

v_call: TRBV28
j_call: TRBJ1-5
cdr3_aa: CASSTTSGTDPQPQHF

v_call: TRBV10-3
j_call: TRBJ2-6
cdr3_aa: CAISESALSGANVLTF

v_call: TRBV15
j_call: TRBJ2-3
cdr3_aa: CATSRPSVGEGRTDTQYF

v_call: TRBV28
j_call: TRBJ1-4
cdr3_aa: CASSLVTEKLFF

v_call: TRBV4-1
j_call: TRBJ1-5
cdr3_aa: CASSHGGTGLNQPQHF

v_call: TRBV6-1
j_call: TRBJ2-3
cdr3_aa: CASSSTLGADTQYF

v_call: TRBV7-2
j_call: TRBJ1-1
cdr3_aa: CASSLLLVRSAMIKAFF

v_call: TRBV19
j_call: TRBJ2-1
cdr3_aa: CASTGGVFYNEQFF

v_call: TRBV29-1
j_call: TRBJ2-7
cdr3_aa: CSVAQGQGYDEQYF

v_call: TRBV5-5
j_call: TRBJ2-5
cdr3_aa: CASSLTGGGTQYF

v_call: TRBV25-1
j_call: TRBJ2-5
cdr3_aa: CAINHLQGANQETQYF

v_call: TRBV10-3
j_call: TRBJ1-2
cdr3_aa: CAISERGQGARYGYTF

v_call: TRBV5-5
j_call: TRBJ2-7
cdr3_aa: CASSTQTSGGYF

v_call: TRBV4-3
j_call: TRBJ1-2
cdr3_aa: CASSQDRTGAYGYTF

v_call: TRBV5-1
j_call: TRBJ2-7
cdr3_aa: CASSWNRDATYEQYF

v_call: TRBV7-3
j_call: TRBJ1-2
cdr3_aa: CASSLTRGQGVYGYTF

v_call: TRBV7-2
j_call: TRBJ1-4
cdr3_aa: CASSPTGGGGEKLFF

v_call: TRBV5-8
j_call: TRBJ2-4
cdr3_aa: CASSLTTSIQYF

v_call: TRBV28
j_call: TRBJ1-2
cdr3_aa: CASRDRGGSGYTF

v_call: TRBV4-2
j_call: TRBJ2-3
cdr3_aa: CASSQGSTSGSTDTQYF

v_call: TRBV7-2
j_call: TRBJ1-5
cdr3_aa: CASSLREGGNQPQHF

v_call: TRBV30
j_call: TRBJ1-1
cdr3_aa: CAWSARGGEAFF

v_call: TRBV5-4
j_call: TRBJ1-2
cdr3_aa: CASSLAAGAANYGYTF

v_call: TRBV10-3
j_call: TRBJ1-2
cdr3_aa: CAIKTGTANYGYTF

v_call: TRBV29-1
j_call: TRBJ2-7
cdr3_aa: CSGGFPPYEQYF

v_call: TRBV7-7
j_call: TRBJ1-3
cdr3_aa: CASSPSTGIDSGNTIYF

v_call: TRBV7-2
j_call: TRBJ2-2
cdr3_aa: CASSIPGTGVNTGELFF

v_call: TRBV7-2
j_call: TRBJ2-1
cdr3_aa: CASSSRQGDQFF

v_call: TRBV4-3
j_call: TRBJ1-6
cdr3_aa: CASSQDSLGARYNSPLHF

v_call: TRBV7-6
j_call: TRBJ2-7
cdr3_aa: CASSLGGHKTYEQYF

v_call: TRBV9
j_call: TRBJ2-7
cdr3_aa: CASSVESDPYEQYF

v_call: TRBV6-1
j_call: TRBJ2-1
cdr3_aa: CASTRAVGRNEQFF

v_call: TRBV5-1
j_call: TRBJ1-2
cdr3_aa: CASSLAGAANYGYTF

v_call: TRBV11-3
j_call: TRBJ2-1
cdr3_aa: CASGQRAGTNEQFF

v_call: TRBV7-9
j_call: TRBJ1-3
cdr3_aa: CASSPWADVNTIYF

v_call: TRBV19
j_call: TRBJ2-3
cdr3_aa: CASRDRGPPDDTQYF

v_call: TRBV29-1
j_call: TRBJ2-7
cdr3_aa: CSVGRGTYEQYF

v_call: TRBV6-6
j_call: TRBJ2-7
cdr3_aa: CASSYSTGTGSYEQYF

v_call: TRBV2
j_call: TRBJ1-2
cdr3_aa: CASSVNNNYGYTF

v_call: TRBV9
j_call: TRBJ2-3
cdr3_aa: CASSAGQFSTDTQYF

v_call: TRBV6-1
j_call: TRBJ2-2
cdr3_aa: CASNLAGGGGELFF

v_call: TRBV6-5
j_call: TRBJ1-1
cdr3_aa: CASSYVEDTEAFF

v_call: TRBV16
j_call: TRBJ1-1
cdr3_aa: CASSSRGENTEAFF

v_call: TRBV20-1
j_call: TRBJ2-7
cdr3_aa: CSARTFYEQYF

v_call: TRBV7-2
j_call: TRBJ1-1
cdr3_aa: CASSLRQYNTEAFF

v_call: TRBV28
j_call: TRBJ1-5
cdr3_aa: CASTVRGGGNQPQHF

v_call: TRBV7-3
j_call: TRBJ1-2
cdr3_aa: CASSYGTGFSGYTF